This T cell receptor beta chain originates from a study of blood T cell repertoires in COVID-19. The overall study: The origin of the acute and convalescent COVID-19 samples was the United States, Italy and Spain. Sample material is recorded as cDNA or gDNA derived from T cells, B-cell-depleted T cells, or PBMCs.

V was pared by 4 bases and J by 6 bases, with 6 bases of the junction left unmatched. The CDR3 has 14 amino acids. Germline V lookup: CDR1 SEHNR, CDR2 FQNEAQ (reference sequence). Per the original data handling: Amplification of reference gene primers was used by the study to estimate nucleated cell counts. TCRdb's copy holds only in-frame clones and misses some; the assay was immunoSEQ multiplex PCR. That table is the source of V, J and clone size, and D and trimming were worked out from the DNA. The sample carries under 350,000 clones, around 90% recorded once. This clone showed up just once. Sequencing input: peripheral blood. The receptor comes from a man between 45 and 60 years old with acute or convalescent COVID-19. The chain uses TRBV7-9 and TRBJ1-2; TRBD1 aligns across 9 bases. CDR3 sequence reads: CASSWTGEVDGYTF. The CDR3 nucleotides read TGTGCCAGCAGCTGGACAGGGGAGGTTGATGGCTACACCTTC. Full variable domain (missing parts from reference TRBV7-9 and TRBJ1-2): DTGVSQNPRHKITKRGQNVTFRCDPISEHNRLYWYRQTLGQGPEFLTYFQNEAQLEKSRLLSDRFSAERPKGSFSTLEIQRTEQGDSAMYLCASSWTGEVDGYTFGSGTRLTVV.